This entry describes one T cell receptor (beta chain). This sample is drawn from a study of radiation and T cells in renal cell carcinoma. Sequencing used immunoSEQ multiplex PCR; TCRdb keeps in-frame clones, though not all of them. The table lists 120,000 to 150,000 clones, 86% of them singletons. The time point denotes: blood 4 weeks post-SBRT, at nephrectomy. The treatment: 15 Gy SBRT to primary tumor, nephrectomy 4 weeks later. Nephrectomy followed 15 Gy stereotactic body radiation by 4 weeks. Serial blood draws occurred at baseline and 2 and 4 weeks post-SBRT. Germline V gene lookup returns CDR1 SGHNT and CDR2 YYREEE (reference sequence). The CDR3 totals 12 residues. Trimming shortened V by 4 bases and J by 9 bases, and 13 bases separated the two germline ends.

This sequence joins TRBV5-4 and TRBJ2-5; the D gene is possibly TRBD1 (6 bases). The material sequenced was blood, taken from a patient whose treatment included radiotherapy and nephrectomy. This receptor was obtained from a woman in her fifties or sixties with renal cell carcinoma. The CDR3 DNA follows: TGTGCCAGCAGCCCGATAACAGGGTCCCAGTACTTC. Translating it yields CASSPITGSQYF.